This record looks at one T cell receptor (beta chain) sequence and its context. Its antigen is unidentified. Per the germline V gene, CDR1 is LGHNA and CDR2 is YNFKEQ. Deletions cut 0 bases from V and 6 bases from J, with 9 bases between. The CDR3 spans 13 residues. The sample originates from a study of cytomegalovirus exposure and HLA in healthy donors. Study outcomes and limitations: It was reportedly the case that the classifier diagnosed cytomegalovirus status with high specificity and sensitivity. Apparent HLA restriction characterized most CMV-associated TCR beta chains in a later analysis. Later analysis associated a missense DCLRE1C variant with TCR beta V- and J-gene trimming. The study recorded 160 or so TCR beta chains that were cytomegalovirus-associated.

The PCR employed 60 Vbeta primers together with 13 Jbeta primers. Only in-frame clones appear in the TCRdb table, and some are missing; sequencing was by immunoSEQ multiplex PCR. The table records tens of thousands of clones, about two thirds of them present only once. The V gene is TRBV4-2, the J gene TRBJ2-7, with D possibly TRBD1 on 5 matching bases. This clonotype was sampled from a woman aged 45-65 years in good health and CMV-seropositive. Sequencing input: PBMCs. The CDR3 DNA sequence: TGTGCCAGCAGCCAAGAAGGGGAATCCGAGCAGTACTTC. Protein sequence: CASSQEGESEQYF.